The subject of this entry is one TCR beta chain. The record originates from a study of T cell responses to AZD1222 COVID-19 vaccine. Germline CDR1 reads WSHSY; CDR2 reads SAAADI. Trimming at V came to 7 bases and at J to 0 bases, leaving 8 bases not matched to a gene. The length of the CDR3 is 16 residues. Profiling relied on immunoSEQ multiplex PCR, and the TCRdb table lists in-frame clones only, not all of them. The profile shows about 120,000 clones, more than 75% of them singletons. The sequence was collected from an adult in good health. The source material was peripheral blood, sampled on day 0 of AZD1222 vaccination. V is TRBV10-2 and J is TRBJ2-1; the match to TRBD2 covers 8 bases. CDR3 residues: CASKDERGPSYNEQFF. The CDR3 DNA reads TGCGCCAGCAAGGACGAGCGGGGGCCCTCCTACAATGAGCAGTTCTTC.